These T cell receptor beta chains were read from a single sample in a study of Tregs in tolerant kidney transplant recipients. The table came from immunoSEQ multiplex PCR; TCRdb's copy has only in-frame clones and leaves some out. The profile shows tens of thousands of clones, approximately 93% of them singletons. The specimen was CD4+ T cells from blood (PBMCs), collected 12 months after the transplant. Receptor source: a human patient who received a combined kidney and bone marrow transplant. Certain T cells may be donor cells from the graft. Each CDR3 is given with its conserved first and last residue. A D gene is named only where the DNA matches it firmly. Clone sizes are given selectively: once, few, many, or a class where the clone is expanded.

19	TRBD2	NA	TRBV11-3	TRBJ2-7	CASSNPGLAGTASSYEQYF	TGTGCCAGCAGCAATCCTGGACTAGCGGGAACCGCCAGCTCCTACGAGCAGTACTTC
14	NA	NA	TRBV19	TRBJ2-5	CATSFGGGEETQYF	TGTGCCACCTCCTTTGGGGGCGGAGAAGAGACCCAGTACTTC
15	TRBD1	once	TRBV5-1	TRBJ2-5	CASSLGRGLLETQYF	TGCGCCAGCAGCTTAGGCAGGGGGCTCCTGGAGACCCAGTACTTC
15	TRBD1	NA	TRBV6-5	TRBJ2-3	CASRPDRASTDTQYF	TGTGCCAGCAGACCGGACAGGGCTAGCACAGATACGCAGTATTTT
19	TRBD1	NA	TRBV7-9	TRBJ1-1	CASSHFQYQGVGGDTEAFF	TGTGCCAGCAGCCATTTCCAGTACCAGGGGGTAGGTGGGGACACTGAAGCTTTCTTT
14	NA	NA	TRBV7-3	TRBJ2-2	CASGTQGPPGELFF	TGTGCCAGCGGAACGCAGGGTCCGCCCGGGGAGCTGTTTTTT
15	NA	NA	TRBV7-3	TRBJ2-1	CASSSIGQIYNEQFF	TGTGCCAGCAGCTCAATAGGACAGATATACAATGAGCAGTTCTTC
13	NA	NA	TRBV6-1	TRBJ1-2	CASSPDINYGYTF	TGTGCCAGCAGCCCAGACATCAACTATGGCTACACCTTC
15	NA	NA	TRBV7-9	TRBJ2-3	CASVWGGPSTDTQYF	TGTGCCAGCGTTTGGGGGGGCCCTAGCACAGATACGCAGTATTTT
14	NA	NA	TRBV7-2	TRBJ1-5	CASSIRQSGQPQHF	TGTGCCAGCAGCATTAGACAGTCGGGTCAGCCCCAGCATTTT
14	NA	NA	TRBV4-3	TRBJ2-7	CASSQDWRGERQYF	TGCGCCAGCAGCCAAGATTGGCGGGGTGAACGGCAGTACTTC
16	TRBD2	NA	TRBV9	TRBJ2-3	CASSVGRGGATDTQYF	TGTGCCAGCAGCGTAGGACGCGGGGGAGCCACAGATACGCAGTATTTT
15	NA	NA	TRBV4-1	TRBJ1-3	CASSQVGPRGNTIYF	TGCGCCAGCAGCCAAGTGGGTCCGAGGGGAAACACCATATATTTT
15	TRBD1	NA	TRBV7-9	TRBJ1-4	CASSPGQSTNEKLFF	TGTGCCAGCAGCCCGGGACAGTCAACTAATGAAAAACTGTTTTTT
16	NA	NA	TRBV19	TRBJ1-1	CASSTRAGWGGTEAFF	TGTGCCAGTAGTACAAGGGCCGGTTGGGGAGGCACTGAAGCTTTCTTT
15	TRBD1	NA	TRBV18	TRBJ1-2	CASYWGTGGREGYTF	TGTGCCAGCTACTGGGGGACAGGGGGCAGAGAAGGCTACACCTTC
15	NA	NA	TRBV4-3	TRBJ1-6	CASSQGVLTNSPLHF	TGCGCCAGCAGCCAAGGTGTACTGACAAATTCACCCCTCCACTTT
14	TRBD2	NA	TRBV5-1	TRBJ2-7	CASSTTSGVGEQYF	TGCGCCAGCAGCACGACTAGCGGGGTGGGTGAGCAGTACTTC
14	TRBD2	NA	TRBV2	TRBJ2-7	CAMTEGAGGYEQYF	TGTGCCATGACCGAGGGAGCGGGAGGCTACGAGCAGTACTTC
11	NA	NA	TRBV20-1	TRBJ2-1	CSARILNEQFF	TGCAGTGCTCGTATTTTAAATGAGCAGTTCTTC
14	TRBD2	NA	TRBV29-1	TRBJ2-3	CSTLGGRGTDTQYF	TGCAGCACCTTGGGCGGGAGAGGGACAGATACGCAGTATTTT
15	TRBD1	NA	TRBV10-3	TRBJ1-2	CAIGGTTGANYGYTF	TGTGCCATCGGAGGCACGACAGGGGCTAACTATGGCTACACCTTC
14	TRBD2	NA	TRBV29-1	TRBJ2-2	CSAEITSGGGELFF	TGCAGCGCTGAGATCACTAGCGGGGGCGGGGAGCTGTTTTTT
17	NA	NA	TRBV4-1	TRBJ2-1	CASSQDFARQSYNEQFF	TGCGCCAGCAGCCAAGATTTCGCCAGACAGTCCTACAATGAGCAGTTCTTC
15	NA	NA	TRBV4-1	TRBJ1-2	CASSQPTRTSYGYTF	TGCGCCAGCAGCCAACCAACCCGCACTTCCTATGGCTACACCTTC
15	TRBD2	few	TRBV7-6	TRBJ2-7	CASSFFSGGTYEQYF	TGTGCCAGCAGCTTTTTTAGCGGGGGAACCTACGAGCAGTACTTC
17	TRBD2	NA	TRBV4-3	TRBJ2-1	CASSQGLAGSSYNEQFF	TGCGCCAGCAGCCAGGGACTAGCGGGGAGCTCCTACAATGAGCAGTTCTTC
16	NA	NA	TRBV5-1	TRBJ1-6	CASSDGQISYNSPLHF	TGCGCCAGCAGCGACGGACAGATCTCCTATAATTCACCCCTCCACTTT
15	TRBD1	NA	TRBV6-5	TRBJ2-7	CASSPQGARIYEQYF	TGTGCCAGCAGTCCACAGGGGGCGCGAATCTACGAGCAGTACTTC
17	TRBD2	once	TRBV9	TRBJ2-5	CASSEGLAGGSQETQYF	TGTGCCAGCAGCGAAGGACTAGCGGGGGGTTCCCAAGAGACCCAGTACTTC
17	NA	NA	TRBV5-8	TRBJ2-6	CASSLGAGSSGANVLTF	TGTGCCAGCAGCTTGGGGGCAGGGTCTTCTGGGGCCAACGTCCTGACTTTC
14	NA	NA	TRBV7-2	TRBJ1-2	CASSLVGQNYGYTF	TGTGCCAGCAGCTTAGTAGGACAGAACTATGGCTACACCTTC
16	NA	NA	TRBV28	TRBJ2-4	CASSFGGPSSKNIQYF	TGTGCCAGCAGTTTTGGCGGGCCCTCTAGCAAAAACATTCAGTACTTC
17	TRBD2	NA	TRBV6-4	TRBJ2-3	CASSDTGRASGTDTQYF	TGTGCCAGCAGTGACACCGGGAGGGCGTCGGGCACAGATACGCAGTATTTT
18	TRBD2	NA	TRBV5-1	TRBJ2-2	CASSVGLAGGGRPGELFF	TGCGCCAGCAGCGTCGGACTAGCGGGAGGTGGGCGGCCCGGGGAGCTGTTTTTT
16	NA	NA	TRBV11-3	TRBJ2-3	CASSSRVTLRGDTQYF	TGTGCCAGCAGCTCCAGAGTGACCCTCCGCGGAGATACGCAGTATTTT
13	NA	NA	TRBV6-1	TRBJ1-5	CASTAQVNQPQHF	TGTGCCAGCACGGCTCAGGTCAATCAGCCCCAGCATTTT
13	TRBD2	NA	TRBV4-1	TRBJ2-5	CASSPGGRETQYF	TGCGCCAGCAGCCCCGGGGGGAGAGAGACCCAGTACTTC
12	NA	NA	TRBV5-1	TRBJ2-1	CASSLVASEQFF	TGCGCCAGCAGCTTAGTAGCTTCTGAGCAGTTCTTC
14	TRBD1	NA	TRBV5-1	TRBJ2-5	CASSLKQGMETQYF	TGCGCCAGCAGCCTAAAACAGGGGATGGAGACCCAGTACTTC